This TCR beta chain was documented in a study of control samples from healthy donors and cancer patients. Germline loops: CDR1 SGHRS, CDR2 YFSETQ. The CDR3 is 16 amino acids. V was pared by 1 base and J by 1 base, with 7 bases of the junction left unmatched. Libraries were prepared by immunoSEQ multiplex PCR; TCRdb keeps only in-frame clonotypes and omits some of them. The data contain over 50,000 clones, over 70% of them singletons. The V gene is TRBV5-1, the J gene TRBJ2-5; 7 bases are a match to TRBD1. The receptor was isolated from a man between 70 and 80 years old in good health. Sequencing was carried out using blood. In nucleotides, the CDR3 is TGCGCCAGCAGCTTGAGGTCGGGACAGCGCCAAGAGACCCAGTACTTC. Amino acids: CASSLRSGQRQETQYF.